The present entry profiles one T cell receptor (beta chain) with its context. What this receptor recognizes is not known. No much larger clone exists at a distance of one base, and base qualities are not known. Using the deep immunoSEQ assay, TCR CDR3 regions were amplified from genomic DNA by multiplex PCR. Extracted genomic DNA from each cell subset was spread evenly across all wells of several immunoSEQ 96-well plates, with each plate serving as a replicate. For sorted subsets, roughly 190 ng of genomic DNA, equivalent to 25,000 to 30,000 T cell genomes, went into each replicate PCR. The purified libraries were quantified using a Qubit 3.0 fluorometer, sized with a Bioanalyzer 2100, and then quantified again using the KAPA Library Quantification kit. Every immunoSEQ 96-well plate was sequenced on a dedicated single-read 150-cycle Illumina NextSeq 550 flow cell. The paper's data handling went like this. The immunoSEQ output contained only junctional sequences without quality scores, so filtering could not match that applied to full-length reads. Sequences were annotated with PyIR, a Python wrapper for IgBLAST v1.9, using IMGT germline references to assign V/J genes and CDR3. Reads were filtered out if the reads had weak V/J assignments (E-value above 1e-6), no CDR3, stop codons, out-of-frame junctions, or ambiguous translated residues. V3J clonotypes were defined as sequences sharing the same inferred V gene, J gene, and CDR3 amino acid sequence. Percentage overlap between repertoires was computed as shared unique clonotypes divided by the size of the smaller repertoire. RTK rarefaction, the Chao1 estimator, and Recon v2.1 estimates of unobserved clonotypes were used to assess repertoire richness. For all TCRbeta clonotypes obtained by the gDNA method from a handful of donors, generation probabilities were computed with OLGA. TCRdb carries this immuneACCESS record with in-frame sequences only. Its versions omit some clonotypes, under half of them owing to an unresolved V gene in the studies checked, with the rest unexplained. V and J calls and clone size are copied from that table; D and trimming were computed from the DNA. The sample yields about 2.4 million clones; over 85% were counted once. The ten largest clones represent more than 0.35% of the sample.

The entry originates in a study of shared clonotypes between healthy human individuals (TCRdb year 2020). Looking at the study overall: The cohort comprised two women and three men aged 18 to 49 years. The study deeply sequenced blood TCR repertoires of about five healthy adults to estimate repertoire size and the extent of clonotype sharing between individuals. To increase sequencing depth and limit assay-specific biases, different laboratories used diverse techniques to prepare libraries and sequence TCR repertoires. Per donor, leukapheresis produced somewhere between about 0.94 and 9.5 billion PBMCs. For each donor, three plates each were used for CD4 naive and CD4 memory, two plates were used for CD8 naive, and one plate was used for CD8 memory.

Donors were healthy HIV-negative adults with no recently reported acute infections or vaccinations. Every donor was a Caucasian adult living in Nashville, Tennessee, USA. CD4+ T cells were enriched by magnetic negative selection, after which naive cells were positively selected on CD45RA and the negative fraction was taken as the memory subset. Blood was collected by leukapheresis, and PBMCs were isolated by Ficoll-Histopaque density gradient centrifugation and then cryopreserved in liquid nitrogen vapor phase. Purity and quantity of every magnetically sorted T cell population were checked by analytical flow cytometry. Genomic DNA was isolated from each sorted fraction and quantified by UV absorbance on a Nanodrop 2000c. Overall study results and their limits: The small number of donors limited the genetic and exposure-history diversity represented. Only blood was sampled, and tissue TCR repertoires likely differ from those in blood. Naive subsets generally had larger estimated clonotype richness than memory subsets. Higher generation probabilities were observed for clonotypes shared by all four sorted-subset donors than for non-shared clonotypes. Pairwise subsampling indicated that sequencing depth was expected to affect the degree of clonotype sharing among donors. Roughly 5.2% of naive CD4, 3% to 4% of naive CD8, 2.3% of memory CD4, and approximately 0.39% of memory CD8 clonotypes were shared across a few donors. Even with the large sequencing depth, rarefaction of the sorted-subset datasets indicated that sequencing was incomplete.

The CDR3 contains 16 residues, cysteine and phenylalanine counted. The read is trimmed to its CDR3 DNA, 48 bases read in frame from base 1. V is cut back by 2 bases and J by 4 bases, with 6 bases in the junction unmatched. In the germline V gene, CDR1 corresponds to SNHLY and CDR2 to FYNNEI. This TCR was recovered from a man aged 18 to 35 in good health. Some clones in this sample may be carry-over from other donors' samples. Sequencing was done on a sample of naive CD4+ T cells from PBMCs. The cell subset or site label for this specimen denotes: CD45RA+ positively selected. The V and J segments used are TRBV2 and TRBJ2-2, with 8 bases aligning to TRBD2. CDR3 protein: CASSEYPGGVTGELFF. The sequence in DNA is TGTGCCAGCAGTGAATACCCGGGAGGGGTCACCGGGGAGCTGTTTTTT.